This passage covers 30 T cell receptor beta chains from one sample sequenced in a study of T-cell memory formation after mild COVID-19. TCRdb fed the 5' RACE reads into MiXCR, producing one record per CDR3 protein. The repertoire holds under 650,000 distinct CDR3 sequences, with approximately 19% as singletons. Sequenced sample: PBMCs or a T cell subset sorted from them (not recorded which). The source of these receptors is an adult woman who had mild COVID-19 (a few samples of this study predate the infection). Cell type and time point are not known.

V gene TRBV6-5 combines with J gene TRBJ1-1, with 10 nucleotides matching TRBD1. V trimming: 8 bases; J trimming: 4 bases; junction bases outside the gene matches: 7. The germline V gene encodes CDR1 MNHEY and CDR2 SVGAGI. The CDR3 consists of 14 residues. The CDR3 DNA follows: TGTGCCAGCCGGAGGGACAGGGGAATCACTGAAGCTTTCTTT. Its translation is CASRRDRGITEAFF.

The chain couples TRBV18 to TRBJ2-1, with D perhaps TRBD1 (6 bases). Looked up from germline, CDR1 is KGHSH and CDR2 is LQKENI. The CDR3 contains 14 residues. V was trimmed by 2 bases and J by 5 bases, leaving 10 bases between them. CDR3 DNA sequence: TGTGCCAGCTCACCAGTGGGGGCGGACAATGAGCAGTTCTTC. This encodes CASSPVGADNEQFF.

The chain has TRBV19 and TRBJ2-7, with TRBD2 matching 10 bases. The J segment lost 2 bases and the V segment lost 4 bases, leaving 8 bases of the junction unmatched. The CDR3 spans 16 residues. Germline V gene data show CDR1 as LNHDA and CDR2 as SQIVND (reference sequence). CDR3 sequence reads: CASSTLKAGGTYEQYF. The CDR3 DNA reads TGTGCCAGTAGTACCTTAAAAGCGGGAGGGACCTACGAGCAGTACTTC.

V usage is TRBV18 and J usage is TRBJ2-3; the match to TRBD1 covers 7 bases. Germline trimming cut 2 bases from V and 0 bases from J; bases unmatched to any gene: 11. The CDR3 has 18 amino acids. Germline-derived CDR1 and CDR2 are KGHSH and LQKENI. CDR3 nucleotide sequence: TGTGCCAGCTCACCAGTCTTTGGGACAGACACTAGCACAGATACGCAGTATTTT. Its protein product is CASSPVFGTDTSTDTQYF.

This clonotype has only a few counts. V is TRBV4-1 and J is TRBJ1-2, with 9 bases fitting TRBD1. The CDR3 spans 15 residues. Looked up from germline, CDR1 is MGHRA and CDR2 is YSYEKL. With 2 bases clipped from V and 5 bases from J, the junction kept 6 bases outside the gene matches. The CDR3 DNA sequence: TGCGCCAGCAGCCAACCCCGGGACAGGGCATATGGCTACACCTTC. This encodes CASSQPRDRAYGYTF.

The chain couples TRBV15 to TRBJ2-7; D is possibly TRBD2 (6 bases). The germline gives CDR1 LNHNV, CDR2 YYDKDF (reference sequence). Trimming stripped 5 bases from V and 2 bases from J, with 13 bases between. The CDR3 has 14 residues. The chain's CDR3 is CATSPDGGAYEQYF. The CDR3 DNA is TGTGCCACCAGCCCTGACGGGGGAGCCTACGAGCAGTACTTC.

The CDR3 region has the DNA TGTGCTAGTGGTTTGGTACCTGACCGGCAAGAGACCCAGTACTTC. Amino acids: CASGLVPDRQETQYF. V and J are TRBV12-5 and TRBJ2-5, with D unclear. Germline CDR1 is LGHNT and CDR2 is FRNRAP. The CDR3 has 15 amino acids. Trimming shortened V by 0 bases and J by 2 bases, and 10 bases separated the two germline ends. Full variable domain (remainder filled in from reference TRBV12-5 and TRBJ2-5): DARVTQTPRHKVTEMGQEVTMRCQPILGHNTVFWYRQTMMQGLELLAYFRNRAPLDDSGMPKDRFSAEMPDATLATLKIQPSEPRDSAVYFCASGLVPDRQETQYFGPGTRLLVL.

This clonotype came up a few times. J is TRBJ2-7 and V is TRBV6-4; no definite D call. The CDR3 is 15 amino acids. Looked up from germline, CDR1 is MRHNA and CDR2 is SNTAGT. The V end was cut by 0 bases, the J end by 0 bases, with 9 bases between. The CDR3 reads CASSDSPQTSYEQYF. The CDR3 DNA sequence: TGTGCCAGCAGTGACTCCCCCCAGACCTCCTACGAGCAGTACTTC.

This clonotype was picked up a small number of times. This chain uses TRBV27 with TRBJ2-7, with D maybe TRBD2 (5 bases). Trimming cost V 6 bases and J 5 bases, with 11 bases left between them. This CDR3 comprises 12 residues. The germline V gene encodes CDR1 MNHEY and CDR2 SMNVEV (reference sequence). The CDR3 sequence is CASRRYGDEQYF. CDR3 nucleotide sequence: TGTGCCAGCAGACGATACGGGGACGAGCAGTACTTC.

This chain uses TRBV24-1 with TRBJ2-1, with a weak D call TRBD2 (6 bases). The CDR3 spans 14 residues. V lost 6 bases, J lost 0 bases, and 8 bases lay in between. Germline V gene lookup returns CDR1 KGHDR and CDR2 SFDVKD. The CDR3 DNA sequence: TGTGCCACCAGTCCGGAGGGCTCCTACAATGAGCAGTTCTTC. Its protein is CATSPEGSYNEQFF.

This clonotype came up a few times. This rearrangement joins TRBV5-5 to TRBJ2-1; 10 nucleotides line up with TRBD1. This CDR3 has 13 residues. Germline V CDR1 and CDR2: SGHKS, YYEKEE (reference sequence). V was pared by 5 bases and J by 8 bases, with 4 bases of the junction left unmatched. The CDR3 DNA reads TGTGCCAGCAGGGGACAGGGGAGAGATGAGCAGTTCTTC. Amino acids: CASRGQGRDEQFF.

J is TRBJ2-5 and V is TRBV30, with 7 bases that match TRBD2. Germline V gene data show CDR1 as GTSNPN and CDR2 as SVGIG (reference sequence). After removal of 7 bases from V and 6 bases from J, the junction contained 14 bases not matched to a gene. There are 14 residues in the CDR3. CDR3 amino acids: CASGKGGSPKTQYF. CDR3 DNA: TGTGCCTCCGGGAAGGGCGGGAGCCCAAAGACCCAGTACTTC.

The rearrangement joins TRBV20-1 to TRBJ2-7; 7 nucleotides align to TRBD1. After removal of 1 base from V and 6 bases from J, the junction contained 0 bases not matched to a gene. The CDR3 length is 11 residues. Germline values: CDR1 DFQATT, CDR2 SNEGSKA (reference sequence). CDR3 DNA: TGCAGTGCTAGAGCAGGGGGCGAGCAGTACTTC. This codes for CSARAGGEQYF.

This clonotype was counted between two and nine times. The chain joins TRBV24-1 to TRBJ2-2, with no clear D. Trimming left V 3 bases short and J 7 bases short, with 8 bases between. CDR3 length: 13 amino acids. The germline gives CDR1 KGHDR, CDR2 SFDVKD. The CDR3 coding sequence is TGTGCCACCAGTGATCCCTTATTCGGGGAGCTGTTTTTT. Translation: CATSDPLFGELFF.

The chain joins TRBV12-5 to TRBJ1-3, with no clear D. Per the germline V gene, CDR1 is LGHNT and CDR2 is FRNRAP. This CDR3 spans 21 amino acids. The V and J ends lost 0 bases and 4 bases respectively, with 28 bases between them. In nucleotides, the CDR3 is TGTGCTAGTGGTTTGGTAGATATGGTAAGGAGAGGGAAGCCCTTCGGAAACACCATATATTTT. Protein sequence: CASGLVDMVRRGKPFGNTIYF. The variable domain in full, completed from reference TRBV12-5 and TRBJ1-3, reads DARVTQTPRHKVTEMGQEVTMRCQPILGHNTVFWYRQTMMQGLELLAYFRNRAPLDDSGMPKDRFSAEMPDATLATLKIQPSEPRDSAVYFCASGLVDMVRRGKPFGNTIYFGEGSWLTVV.

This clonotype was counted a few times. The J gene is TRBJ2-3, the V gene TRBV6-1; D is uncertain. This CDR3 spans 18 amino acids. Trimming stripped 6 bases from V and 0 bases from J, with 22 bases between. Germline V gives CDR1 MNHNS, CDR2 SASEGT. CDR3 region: CASSRQELSGLSTDTQYF. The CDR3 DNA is TGTGCCAGCAGCCGCCAGGAATTGTCGGGCCTAAGCACAGATACGCAGTATTTT.

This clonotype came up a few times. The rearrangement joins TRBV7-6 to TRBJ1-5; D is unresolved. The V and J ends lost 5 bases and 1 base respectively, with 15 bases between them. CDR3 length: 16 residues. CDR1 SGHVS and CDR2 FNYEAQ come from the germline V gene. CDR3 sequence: CASSPLSEYSNQPQHF. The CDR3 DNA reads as TGTGCCAGCAGCCCCCTTTCGGAGTACAGCAATCAGCCCCAGCATTTT.

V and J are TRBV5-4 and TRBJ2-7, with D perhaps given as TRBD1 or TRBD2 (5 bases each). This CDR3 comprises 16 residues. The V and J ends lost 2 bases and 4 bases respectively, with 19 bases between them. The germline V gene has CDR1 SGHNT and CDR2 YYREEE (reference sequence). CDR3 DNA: TGTGCCAGCAGCTTACTAGACAGTTACATCCCTTACGAGCAGTACTTC. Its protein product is CASSLLDSYIPYEQYF.

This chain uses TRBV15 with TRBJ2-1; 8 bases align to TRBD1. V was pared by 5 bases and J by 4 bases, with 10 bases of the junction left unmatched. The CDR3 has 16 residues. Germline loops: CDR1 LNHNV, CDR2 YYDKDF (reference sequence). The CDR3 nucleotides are TGTGCCACCAGCGGGGGGACAGGTTGGGGTTACAATGAGCAGTTCTTC. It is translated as CATSGGTGWGYNEQFF.

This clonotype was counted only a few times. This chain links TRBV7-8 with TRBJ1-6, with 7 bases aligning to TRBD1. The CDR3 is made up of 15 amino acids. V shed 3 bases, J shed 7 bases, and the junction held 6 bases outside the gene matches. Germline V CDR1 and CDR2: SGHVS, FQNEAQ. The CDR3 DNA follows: TGTGCCAGCAGCTTCGAGGGGGCCCCAAATTCACCCCTCCACTTT. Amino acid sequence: CASSFEGAPNSPLHF.

CDR3 bases: TGCGCCAGCAGCTTGGGATTTCTGGCTGCCAATGAGCAGTTCTTC. Translated, it gives CASSLGFLAANEQFF. The chain couples TRBV5-1 to TRBJ2-1, with D hard to call. Deletions cut 0 bases from V and 6 bases from J, with 13 bases between. The germline V gene encodes CDR1 SGHRS and CDR2 YFSETQ. The CDR3 loop spans 15 amino acids. The variable domain in full, completed from reference TRBV5-1 and TRBJ2-1, reads KAGVTQTPRYLIKTRGQQVTLSCSPISGHRSVSWYQQTPGQGLQFLFEYFSETQRNKGNFPGRFSGRQFSNSRSEMNVSTLELGDSALYLCASSLGFLAANEQFFGPGTRLTVL.

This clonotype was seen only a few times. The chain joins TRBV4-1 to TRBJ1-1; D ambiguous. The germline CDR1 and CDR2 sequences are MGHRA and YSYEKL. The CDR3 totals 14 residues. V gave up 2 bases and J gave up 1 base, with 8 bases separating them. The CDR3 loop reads CASSQRWANTEAFF. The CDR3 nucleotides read TGCGCCAGCAGCCAAAGGTGGGCGAACACTGAAGCTTTCTTT.

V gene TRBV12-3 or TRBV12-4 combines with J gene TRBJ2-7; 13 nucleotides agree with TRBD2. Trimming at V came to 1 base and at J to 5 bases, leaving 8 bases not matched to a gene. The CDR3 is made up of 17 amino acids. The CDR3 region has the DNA TGTGCCAGCAGTTTAGGTGGACTAGCGGGAGATGTCCACGAGCAGTACTTC. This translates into CASSLGGLAGDVHEQYF.

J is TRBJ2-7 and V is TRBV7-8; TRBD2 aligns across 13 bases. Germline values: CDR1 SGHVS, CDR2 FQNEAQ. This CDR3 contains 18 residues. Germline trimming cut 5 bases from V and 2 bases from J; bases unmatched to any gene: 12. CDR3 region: CASSPRWTSGSRPYEQYF. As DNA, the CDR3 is TGTGCCAGCAGCCCCCGATGGACTAGCGGGAGTAGGCCCTACGAGCAGTACTTC. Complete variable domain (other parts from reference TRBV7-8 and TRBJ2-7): GAGVSQSPRYKVAKRGQDVALRCDPISGHVSLFWYQQALGQGPEFLTYFQNEAQLDKSGLPSDRFFAERPEGSVSTLKIQRTQQEDSAVYLCASSPRWTSGSRPYEQYFGPGTRLTVT.

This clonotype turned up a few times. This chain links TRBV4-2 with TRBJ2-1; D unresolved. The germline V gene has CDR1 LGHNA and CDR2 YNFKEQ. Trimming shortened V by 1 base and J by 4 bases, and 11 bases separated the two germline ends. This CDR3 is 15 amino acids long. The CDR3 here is CASSQVLTTYNEQFF. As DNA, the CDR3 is TGTGCCAGCAGCCAAGTCCTGACGACGTACAATGAGCAGTTCTTC.

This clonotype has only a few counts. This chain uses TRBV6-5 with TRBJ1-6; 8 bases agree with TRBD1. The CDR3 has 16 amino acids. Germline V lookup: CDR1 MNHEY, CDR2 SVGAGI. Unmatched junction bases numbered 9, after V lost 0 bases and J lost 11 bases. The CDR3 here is CASSYSRTGPRAPLHF. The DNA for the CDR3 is TGTGCCAGCAGTTACTCGAGGACAGGGCCAAGAGCACCCCTCCACTTT.

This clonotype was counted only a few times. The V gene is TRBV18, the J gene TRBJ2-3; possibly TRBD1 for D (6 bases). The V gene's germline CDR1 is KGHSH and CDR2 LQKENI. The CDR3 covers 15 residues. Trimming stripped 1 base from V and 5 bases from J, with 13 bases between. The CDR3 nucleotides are TGTGCCAGCTCACCACGAGCTGGGGGCGGAGATACGCAGTATTTT. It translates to CASSPRAGGGDTQYF.

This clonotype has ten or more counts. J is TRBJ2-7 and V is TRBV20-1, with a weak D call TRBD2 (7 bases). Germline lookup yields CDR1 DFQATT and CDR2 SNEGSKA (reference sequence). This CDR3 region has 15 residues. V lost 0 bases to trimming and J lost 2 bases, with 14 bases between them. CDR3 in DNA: TGCAGTGCTAGAGATGGAAAGGGGGGGACCTACGAGCAGTACTTC. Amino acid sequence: CSARDGKGGTYEQYF.

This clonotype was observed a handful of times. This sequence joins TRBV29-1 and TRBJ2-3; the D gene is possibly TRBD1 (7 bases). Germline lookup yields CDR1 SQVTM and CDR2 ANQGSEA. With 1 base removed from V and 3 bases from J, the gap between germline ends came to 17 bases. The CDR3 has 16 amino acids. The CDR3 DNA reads TGCAGCGTTGAAGGGCGACAGGGAGGAGGAACAGATACGCAGTATTTT. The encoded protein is CSVEGRQGGGTDTQYF.

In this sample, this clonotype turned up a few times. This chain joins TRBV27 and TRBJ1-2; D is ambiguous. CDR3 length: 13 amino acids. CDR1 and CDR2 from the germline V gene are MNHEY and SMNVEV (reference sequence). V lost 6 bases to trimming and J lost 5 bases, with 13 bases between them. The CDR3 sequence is CASSTAELYGYTF. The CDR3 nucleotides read TGTGCCAGCAGCACTGCAGAGTTGTATGGCTACACCTTC.